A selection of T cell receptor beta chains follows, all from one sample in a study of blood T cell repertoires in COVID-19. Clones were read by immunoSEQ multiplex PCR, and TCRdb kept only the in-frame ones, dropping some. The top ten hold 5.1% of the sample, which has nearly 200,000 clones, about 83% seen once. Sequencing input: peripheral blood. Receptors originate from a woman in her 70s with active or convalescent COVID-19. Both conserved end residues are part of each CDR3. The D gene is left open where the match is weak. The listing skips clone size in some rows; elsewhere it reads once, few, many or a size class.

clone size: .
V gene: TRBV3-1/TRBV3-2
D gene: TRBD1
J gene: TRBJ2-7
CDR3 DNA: TGTGCCAGCAGCCAAGGGGCTAGGGGGCTATACGAGCAGTACTTC
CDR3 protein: CASSQGARGLYEQYF

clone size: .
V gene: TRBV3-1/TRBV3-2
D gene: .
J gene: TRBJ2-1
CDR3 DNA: TGTGCCAGTTCTCGGGACTCCTCCTACAATGAGCAGTTCTTC
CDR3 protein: CASSRDSSYNEQFF

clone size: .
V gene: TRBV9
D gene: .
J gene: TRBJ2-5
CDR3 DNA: TGTGCCAGCAGCGTATCAGGGCTGGAGACCCAGTACTTC
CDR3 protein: CASSVSGLETQYF

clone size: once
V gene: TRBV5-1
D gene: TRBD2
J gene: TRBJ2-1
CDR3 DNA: TGCGCCAGCAGGGTAGCGGGAGGGAGTTACAATGAGCAGTTCTTC
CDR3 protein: CASRVAGGSYNEQFF

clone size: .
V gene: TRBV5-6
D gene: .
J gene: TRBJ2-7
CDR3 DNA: TGTGCCAGCAGCTGGGGTCGGGGGTCTGGCTCCTACGAGCAGTACTTC
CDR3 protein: CASSWGRGSGSYEQYF

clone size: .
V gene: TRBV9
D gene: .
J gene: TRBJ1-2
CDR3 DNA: TGTGCCAGCAGCGTAGCGAGGATCATGCTAATCGATGGCTACACCTTC
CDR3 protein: CASSVARIMLIDGYTF

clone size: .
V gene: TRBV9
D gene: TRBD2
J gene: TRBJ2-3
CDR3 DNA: TGTGCCAGCAGCTCCCTAACGGGACTAGCGGGAGTTCTCGTTTTT
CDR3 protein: CASSSLTGLAGVLVF

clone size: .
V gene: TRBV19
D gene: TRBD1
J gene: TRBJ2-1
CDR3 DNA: TGTGCCAGTAGTATGGGGCAGGGGGAATACAATGAGCAGTTCTTC
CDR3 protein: CASSMGQGEYNEQFF

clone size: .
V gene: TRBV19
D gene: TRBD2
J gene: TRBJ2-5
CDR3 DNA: TGTGCCAGTAGTATTTGGGGGGGAGAGACCCAGTACTTC
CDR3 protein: CASSIWGGETQYF

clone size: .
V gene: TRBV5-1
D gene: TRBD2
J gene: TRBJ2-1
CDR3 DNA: TGCGCCAGCAGCTTGGAGGGAGGGTTACGTGGTGAGAATGAGCAGTTCTTC
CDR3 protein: CASSLEGGLRGENEQFF

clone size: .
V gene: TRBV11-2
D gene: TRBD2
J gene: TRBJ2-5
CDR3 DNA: TGTGCCAGCAGTAAAAATAGCGGGTCTAATCAAGAGACCCAGTACTTC
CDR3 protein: CASSKNSGSNQETQYF

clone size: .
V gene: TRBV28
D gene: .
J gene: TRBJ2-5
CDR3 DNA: TGTGCCAGCAGTTTCTCATCCCGGGGGTCGATTAGAGAGACCCAGTACTTC
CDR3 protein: CASSFSSRGSIRETQYF

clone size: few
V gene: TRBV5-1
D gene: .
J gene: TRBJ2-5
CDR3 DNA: TGCGCCAGCAGCCCGGGGAGCCGGGAGACCCAGTACTTC
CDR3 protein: CASSPGSRETQYF

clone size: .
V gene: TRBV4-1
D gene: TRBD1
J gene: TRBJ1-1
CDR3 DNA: TGCGCCAGCAGCCAAGAACGGGACAGGCTGAACACTGAAGCTTTCTTT
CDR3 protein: CASSQERDRLNTEAFF

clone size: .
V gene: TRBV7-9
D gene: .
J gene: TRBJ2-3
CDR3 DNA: TGTGCCAGCAGCTTAGCCGGTAGCGCCCGCACAGATACGCAGTATTTT
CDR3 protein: CASSLAGSARTDTQYF

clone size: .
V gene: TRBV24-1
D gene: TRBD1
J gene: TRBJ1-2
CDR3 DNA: TGTGCCACCAGTGACCCCTCGGGACAGAAGAACTATGGCTACACCTTC
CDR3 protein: CATSDPSGQKNYGYTF

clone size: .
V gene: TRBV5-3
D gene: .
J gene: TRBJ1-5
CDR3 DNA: TGTGCCAGAAGCCACGACAGAAACAATCAGCCCCAGCATTTT
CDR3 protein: CARSHDRNNQPQHF

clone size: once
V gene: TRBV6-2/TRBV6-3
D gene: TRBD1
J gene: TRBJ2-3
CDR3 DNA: TGTGCCAGCAGTTACTCGACAGGGGGATATACGCAGTATTTT
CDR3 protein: CASSYSTGGYTQYF

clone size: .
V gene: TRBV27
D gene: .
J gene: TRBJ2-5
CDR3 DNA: TGTGCCAGCAGTTTAAACAGGGGAGGAGAAAAGCGCCAGTACTTC
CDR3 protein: CASSLNRGGEKRQYF

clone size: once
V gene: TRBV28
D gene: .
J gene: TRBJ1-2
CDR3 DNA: TGTGCCAGCAACAACAAGGAGGGGCGGGATGGCTACACCTTC
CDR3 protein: CASNNKEGRDGYTF

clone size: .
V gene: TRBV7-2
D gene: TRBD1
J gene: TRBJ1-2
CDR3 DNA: TGTGCCAGCAGCTTAGACCCCGGGACAGGGAGGAGCTATGGCTACACCTTC
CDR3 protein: CASSLDPGTGRSYGYTF

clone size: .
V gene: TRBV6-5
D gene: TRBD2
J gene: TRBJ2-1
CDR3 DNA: TGTGCCAGCAGGCTTCTAGCGGGAGCCCCCAATGAGCAGTTCTTC
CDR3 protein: CASRLLAGAPNEQFF

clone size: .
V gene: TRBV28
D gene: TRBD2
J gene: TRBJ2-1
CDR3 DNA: TGTGCCATAAGACTAGCGGGAGGGCCCTACAATGAGCAGTTCTTC
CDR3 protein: CAIRLAGGPYNEQFF

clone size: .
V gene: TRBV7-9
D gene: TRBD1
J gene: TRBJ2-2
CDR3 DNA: TGTGCCAGCCCTCCCGGGACAGCTAACACCGGGGAGCTGTTTTTT
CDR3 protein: CASPPGTANTGELFF

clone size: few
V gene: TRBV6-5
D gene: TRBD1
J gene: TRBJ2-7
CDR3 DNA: TGTGCCAGCAGTTACTCAGGGACAGGGACCTACGAGCAGTACTTC
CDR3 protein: CASSYSGTGTYEQYF

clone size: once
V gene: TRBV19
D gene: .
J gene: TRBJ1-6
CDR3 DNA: TGTGCCAGTAGTGGCAGGGGTAGGGGCTCCTATAATTCACCCCTCCACTTT
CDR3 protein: CASSGRGRGSYNSPLHF

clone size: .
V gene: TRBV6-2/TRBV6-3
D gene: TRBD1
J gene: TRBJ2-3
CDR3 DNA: TGTGCCAGCAGTTCATACAGGGGACCTAGGGTACAGAGCACAGATACGCAGTATTTT
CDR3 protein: CASSSYRGPRVQSTDTQYF

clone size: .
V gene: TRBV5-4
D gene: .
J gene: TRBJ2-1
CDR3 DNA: TGTGCCAGCAGCCCCCCACTCTACAATGAGCAGTTCTTC
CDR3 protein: CASSPPLYNEQFF

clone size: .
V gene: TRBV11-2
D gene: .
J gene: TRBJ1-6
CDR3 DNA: TGTGCCAGCAGGTTAGAGACGGGATCACCCCTCCACTTT
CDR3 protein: CASRLETGSPLHF

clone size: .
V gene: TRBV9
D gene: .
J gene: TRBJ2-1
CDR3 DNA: TGTGCCAGCAGCCAATTCTCGGGGGAATACAATGAGCAGTTCTTC
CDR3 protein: CASSQFSGEYNEQFF

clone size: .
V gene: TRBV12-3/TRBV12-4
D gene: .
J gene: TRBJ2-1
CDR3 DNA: TGTGCCAGCAGTTTTTCCATCAATGAGCAGTTCTTC
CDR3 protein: CASSFSINEQFF

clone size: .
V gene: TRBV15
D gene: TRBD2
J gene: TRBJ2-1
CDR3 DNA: TGTGCCACCAGCAGAGATGTCGTTAGCGGGGTCTACAATGAGCAGTTCTTC
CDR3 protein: CATSRDVVSGVYNEQFF

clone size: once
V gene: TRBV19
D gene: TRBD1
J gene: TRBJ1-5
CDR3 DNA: TGTGCCAGTAGTATAGATTGGGTCAGGGGGTTCCAGCCCCAGCATTTT
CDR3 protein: CASSIDWVRGFQPQHF

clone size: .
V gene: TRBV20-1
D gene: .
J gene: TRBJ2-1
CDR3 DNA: TGCAGTGCTTCTCGCGGCTATGAGCAGTTCTTC
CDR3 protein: CSASRGYEQFF

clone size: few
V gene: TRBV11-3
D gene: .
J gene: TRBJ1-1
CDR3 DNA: TGTGCCAGCAGCTTGGGAGGGTCGAGCACTGAAGCTTTCTTT
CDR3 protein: CASSLGGSSTEAFF

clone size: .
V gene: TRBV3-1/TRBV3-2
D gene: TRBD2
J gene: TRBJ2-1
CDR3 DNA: TGTGCCAGCAGCAGACTAGCGGGAGGTTCTGAGCAGTTCTTC
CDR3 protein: CASSRLAGGSEQFF

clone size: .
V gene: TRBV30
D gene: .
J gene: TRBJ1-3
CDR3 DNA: TGTGCCTGGAAGGGGGTGGGAAACACCATATATTTT
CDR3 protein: CAWKGVGNTIYF